Shown below are 5 T cell receptor beta chains from a single sample sequenced in a study of T cell clonotyping in hematopoietic cell transplantation. Clones were read by immunoSEQ multiplex PCR, and TCRdb kept only the in-frame ones, dropping some. The profile shows about 80,000 clones, 90% to 96% of them singletons. Time point in this sample: recipient sample about 28 days before transplant, after cytoreduction. This sample comprised peripheral blood mononuclear cells, obtained before stem cell transplant. The receptor source for this set is a woman aged 45 to 65 with acute myeloid leukemia. Some clones in this sample may be carry-over from other donors' samples.

The V and J genes are TRBV4-1 and TRBJ2-2; 7 bases match TRBD1. The V and J ends lost 2 bases and 0 bases, in that order; junction bases with no gene match: 3. The length of the CDR3 is 16 residues. In germline, CDR1 is MGHRA, CDR2 YSYEKL. CDR3 nucleotides: TGCGCCAGCAGCCAAACCGGGACAGCGAACACCGGGGAGCTGTTTTTT. Translated: CASSQTGTANTGELFF.

The rearrangement joins TRBV28 to TRBJ2-1, with D maybe TRBD2 (6 bases). CDR1 and CDR2 from the germline V gene are MDHEN and SYDVKM. CDR3 size: 14 residues. V was cut by 7 bases and J by 7 bases, with 17 bases left in between. For the CDR3, the DNA is TGTGCCAGCACCCCCCCCGGGGGTGGGAATGAGCAGTTCTTC. It translates to CASTPPGGGNEQFF.

The rearrangement joins TRBV7-2 to TRBJ1-2; maybe TRBD1 (5 bases). The CDR3 spans 15 residues. Germline V gene data show CDR1 as SGHTA and CDR2 as FQGNSA. V lost 3 bases and J lost 3, with 14 bases in between. The CDR3 loop is CASSLGQGVYYGYTF. In DNA, the CDR3 is TGTGCCAGCAGCTTGGGGCAGGGAGTATACTATGGCTACACCTTC.

This clone was observed a few times. This chain connects TRBV30 to TRBJ1-5; possible D gene TRBD1, 6 bases. CDR1 is GTSNPN and CDR2 is SVGIG in the germline V gene (reference sequence). V lost 3 bases and J 1 base, leaving 16 bases between the germline ends. This CDR3 spans 16 amino acids. CDR3 loop: CAWRRGGSGSNQPQHF. CDR3 DNA: TGTGCCTGGAGGAGGGGGGGATCGGGGAGCAATCAGCCCCAGCATTTT.

This clone was found once. The chain has TRBV30 and TRBJ2-3; no clear D gene. This CDR3 comprises 15 residues. The germline V gene encodes CDR1 GTSNPN and CDR2 SVGIG (reference sequence). Trimming cost V 5 bases and J 5 bases, with 20 bases left between them. The CDR3, as DNA: TGTGCCTGGGGAGAAAGAATGGACCCAGGAGATACGCAGTATTTT. Encoded protein: CAWGERMDPGDTQYF.